Below, 14 T cell receptor beta chains from the same sample are listed, as sequenced in a study of regulatory T cells in long-lasting Graves disease. Time point of the sample: newly diagnosed GD, antithyroid drugs for less than 3 months. PBMCs provided the RNA from which the TCR library was made. Investigators prepared the TCR beta libraries by applying iRepertoire HTBI primers and Arm-PCR of CDR3 regions. From the multiplex PCR reads, TCRdb called clonotypes with MiXCR, one entry per CDR3 protein. Of around 450,000 distinct CDR3 sequences listed, about 16% are singletons. This same sample was also part of a study on T cells in Graves' hyperthyroidism and ophthalmopathy.

Sequenced material: peripheral blood mononuclear cells (PBMCs), taken at new diagnosis, from a patient treated with antithyroid drugs. The receptors were gathered from a woman between 25 and 40 years old with Graves disease.

This clonotype was seen at least ten times. J is TRBJ2-7 and V is TRBV6-1; TRBD1 aligns across 12 bases. This CDR3 comprises 14 residues. V was pared by 5 bases and J by 6 bases, with 5 bases of the junction left unmatched. Germline V CDR1 and CDR2: MNHNS, SASEGT. The CDR3 sequence is CASSLGQGAGEQYF. DNA for the CDR3: TGTGCCAGCAGTCTGGGACAGGGGGCGGGCGAGCAGTACTTC.

CDR3 loop: CASSLALVEKLFF. The DNA for the CDR3 is TGTGCCAGCAGCTTAGCGCTCGTGGAAAAACTGTTTTTT. V gene TRBV7-9 combines with J gene TRBJ1-4; D ambiguous. The V end was cut by 0 bases, the J end by 8 bases, with 7 bases between. CDR1 is SEHNR and CDR2 is FQNEAQ in the germline V gene (reference sequence). The CDR3 runs to 13 residues.

The chain recombines TRBV6-1 with TRBJ2-3; a weak D match, TRBD2 (6 bases). Between the trimmed V and J ends, which lost 7 bases and 2 bases, there was a span of 10 bases. Per the germline V gene, CDR1 is MNHNS and CDR2 is SASEGT. The CDR3 runs to 13 residues. CDR3 in DNA: TGTGCCAGCATCGGGGGTTCCACAGATACGCAGTATTTT. Residues: CASIGGSTDTQYF.

This clonotype has more than one count but fewer than ten. The rearrangement links TRBV24-1 to TRBJ1-2; D may be TRBD1 (5 bases). Germline loops: CDR1 KGHDR, CDR2 SFDVKD. The CDR3 runs 14 residues. The ends were cut back, 3 bases at V and 4 bases at J, with 11 bases in the middle. CDR3 amino acids: CATSDGALTYGYTF. CDR3 bases: TGTGCCACCAGTGATGGGGCCTTGACCTATGGCTACACCTTC.

There are a few counts of this clonotype. The chain uses TRBV11-2 and TRBJ1-1; D is perhaps TRBD1 (5 bases). This CDR3 spans 14 amino acids. Germline V gene data show CDR1 as SGHAT and CDR2 as FQNNGV. Trimming pared 7 bases from V and 1 base from J, leaving 13 bases between. The CDR3 nucleotides read TGTGCCAGCAAAATCCCGCAGGGGAACACTGAAGCTTTCTTT. Protein: CASKIPQGNTEAFF.

This clonotype was found many times. The chain joins TRBV7-3 to TRBJ2-3; the D is unclear. Germline lookup yields CDR1 SGHTA and CDR2 FQGTGA. This CDR3 is 14 amino acids long. The V and J ends lost 4 bases and 2 bases respectively, with 10 bases between them. In DNA, the CDR3 is TGTGCCAGCAGCTCAACCGGTCTCACAGATACGCAGTATTTT. Its translation: CASSSTGLTDTQYF.

The chain uses TRBV20-1 and TRBJ2-5; 8 positions match TRBD1. The CDR3 has 14 amino acids. V was clipped by 5 bases and J by 4 bases; unmatched bases: 9. Germline CDR1 and CDR2: DFQATT and SNEGSKA (reference sequence). CDR3 loop: CSAFEDRATETQYF. DNA of the CDR3: TGCAGTGCTTTCGAGGACAGGGCTACAGAGACCCAGTACTTC.

This clonotype was seen a few times. The chain links TRBV2 to TRBJ2-6, with no clear D. Germline V CDR1 and CDR2: SNHLY, FYNNEI. The CDR3 is 15 amino acids. The V and J ends lost 3 bases and 1 base respectively, with 7 bases between them. Written as DNA, the CDR3 is TGTGCCAGCAGTGATGTAGGTTCTGGGGCCAACGTCCTGACTTTC. Translated: CASSDVGSGANVLTF.

This clonotype was seen a handful of times. The chain has TRBV6-5 and TRBJ2-7, with D perhaps given as TRBD1 or TRBD2 (10 bases each). The CDR3 loop spans 19 amino acids. The V end lost 0 bases, the J end lost 1 base, and 22 bases lay between the germline ends. Germline V gives CDR1 MNHEY, CDR2 SVGAGI. CDR3 nucleotides: TGTGCCAGCAGTTACTCACCGGGACAGGGGACTAGCGTGTCCTACGAGCAGTACTTC. Its translation is CASSYSPGQGTSVSYEQYF.

This clonotype was counted at least ten times. The chain links TRBV11-3 to TRBJ2-3; the match to TRBD2 covers 8 bases. The CDR3 covers 15 residues. The V gene's germline CDR1 is SGHNT and CDR2 YENEEA. J lost 5 bases, V lost 3 bases, and 7 bases had no gene match. CDR3 bases: TGTGCCAGCAGCTTTACGTCGGGAGGGCAAGATACGCAGTATTTT. Translated: CASSFTSGGQDTQYF.

This sequence joins TRBV6-1 and TRBJ2-7; 8 positions agree with TRBD2. From germline, CDR1 is MNHNS and CDR2 SASEGT. The length of the CDR3 is 16 residues. The trim removed 5 bases at V and 3 bases at J, leaving 12 bases unmatched. DNA for the CDR3: TGTGCCAGCAGTCCGGGACTAGGAATCCTCGGCTACGAGCAGTACTTC. It codes for CASSPGLGILGYEQYF.

V is TRBV2 and J is TRBJ1-2, with D possibly matching TRBD1 (6 bases). Trimming took 7 bases from V and 7 from J, leaving 19 bases between them. This CDR3 contains 14 residues. Germline V lookup: CDR1 SNHLY, CDR2 FYNNEI. CDR3 region: CASIWNRGGGGYTF. The CDR3 nucleotides read TGTGCCAGCATTTGGAACCGAGGGGGAGGTGGCTACACCTTC.

This clonotype occurred a few times. The chain joins TRBV20-1 to TRBJ2-3; 7 bases line up with TRBD2. The germline V gene has CDR1 DFQATT and CDR2 SNEGSKA (reference sequence). Unmatched junction bases numbered 18, after V lost 5 bases and J lost 7 bases. The CDR3 spans 16 residues. The CDR3: CSADSRPGLRVNTQYF. CDR3 coding DNA: TGCAGTGCTGATTCCCGCCCGGGACTAAGGGTAAATACGCAGTATTTT.

Many counts were recorded for this clonotype. This chain connects TRBV7-2 to TRBJ1-5; no firm D call. Germline assignment: CDR1 SGHTA and CDR2 FQGNSA. V gave up 3 bases and J gave up 8 bases, with 8 bases separating them. This CDR3 is 12 amino acids long. CDR3 DNA: TGTGCCAGCAGCTTCCCTGGTAAGCCCCAGCATTTT. Protein sequence: CASSFPGKPQHF.